This is a list of T cell receptor beta chains from one sample in a study of shared clonotypes between healthy human individuals. Sequencing used immunoSEQ multiplex PCR; TCRdb keeps in-frame clones, though not all of them. The sample consists of under 600,000 clones, around 78% of them appearing once. The specimen was PBMCs. All receptors come from a woman in her forties in good health. Some clones in this sample may be carry-over from other donors' samples. The CDR3 runs from the conserved cysteine through the conserved F or W. A D gene is named only where the DNA matches it firmly. Expanded clones are given a class, and other clones once, few, many or no size at all.

abundance: NA; j_gene: TRBJ1-1; d_gene: TRBD1; v_gene: TRBV5-6; len: 14; CDR3nt: TGTGCCAGCAGCAGGGACAGGGGGCTCACTGAAGCTTTCTTT; CDR3aa: CASSRDRGLTEAFF
abundance: NA; j_gene: TRBJ2-1; d_gene: TRBD1; v_gene: TRBV9; len: 15; CDR3nt: TGTGCCAGCAGCGTAGCACCCGGGACAGGGCGTCAGCAGTTCTTC; CDR3aa: CASSVAPGTGRQQFF
abundance: NA; j_gene: TRBJ2-7; d_gene: TRBD2; v_gene: TRBV19; len: 18; CDR3nt: TGTGCCAGTAGTAAAACTAGCGGGAGTATTTTTGGCCGCTACGAGCAGTACTTC; CDR3aa: CASSKTSGSIFGRYEQYF
abundance: NA; j_gene: TRBJ2-7; d_gene: NA; v_gene: TRBV28; len: 17; CDR3nt: TGTGCCAGCAGTTTAACCCTCACAGCCGCCGTTGGGGGGGAGCAGTACTTC; CDR3aa: CASSLTLTAAVGGEQYF
abundance: NA; j_gene: TRBJ2-1; d_gene: NA; v_gene: TRBV29-1; len: 12; CDR3nt: TGCAGCGCCCTCCCCAAGAACAGTGAGCAGTTCTTC; CDR3aa: CSALPKNSEQFF
abundance: NA; j_gene: TRBJ2-3; d_gene: NA; v_gene: TRBV7-2; len: 12; CDR3nt: TGTGCCAGCAGGTTTAGCACAGATACGCAGTATTTT; CDR3aa: CASRFSTDTQYF
abundance: NA; j_gene: TRBJ2-5; d_gene: NA; v_gene: TRBV18; len: 15; CDR3nt: TGTGCCAGCTCACCAACACCTGGGGTACAAGAGACCCAGTACTTC; CDR3aa: CASSPTPGVQETQYF
abundance: NA; j_gene: TRBJ2-1; d_gene: TRBD2; v_gene: TRBV28; len: 21; CDR3nt: TGTGCCAGCAGTTTCTCGAACGGACTAGCGGGAATTCCAAGCTCCTACAATGAGCAGTTCTTC; CDR3aa: CASSFSNGLAGIPSSYNEQFF
abundance: NA; j_gene: TRBJ2-5; d_gene: NA; v_gene: TRBV18; len: 13; CDR3nt: TGTGCCAGCTCCGCGGACATACAAGAGACCCAGTACTTC; CDR3aa: CASSADIQETQYF
abundance: NA; j_gene: TRBJ2-3; d_gene: NA; v_gene: TRBV11-3; len: 15; CDR3nt: TGTGCCAGCAGCTTATTGGGCACAGGGTCGGATACGCAGTATTTT; CDR3aa: CASSLLGTGSDTQYF
abundance: NA; j_gene: TRBJ2-5; d_gene: NA; v_gene: TRBV27; len: 18; CDR3nt: TGTGCCAGCAGTTTATTAGGGACCGAGTGGCAGGGCCAAGAGACCCAGTACTTC; CDR3aa: CASSLLGTEWQGQETQYF
abundance: many; j_gene: TRBJ1-2; d_gene: NA; v_gene: TRBV4-3; len: 13; CDR3nt: TGCGCCAGCAGCCAAGTTCGGGGGTATGGCTACACCTTC; CDR3aa: CASSQVRGYGYTF
abundance: once; j_gene: TRBJ2-7; d_gene: TRBD1; v_gene: TRBV7-6; len: 15; CDR3nt: TGTGCCAGCAGCTTAGAAGGGACAGGCTCCTCCGAGCAGTACTTC; CDR3aa: CASSLEGTGSSEQYF
abundance: many; j_gene: TRBJ2-7; d_gene: TRBD2; v_gene: TRBV30; len: 17; CDR3nt: TGTGCCTGGACCTTGGGAGGGGCACCTAGCCCCGGCTACGAGCAGTACTTC; CDR3aa: CAWTLGGAPSPGYEQYF
abundance: NA; j_gene: TRBJ2-3; d_gene: NA; v_gene: TRBV11-2; len: 16; CDR3nt: TGTGCCAGCAGCCCCCGGGACACTTTCAGCACAGATACGCAGTATTTT; CDR3aa: CASSPRDTFSTDTQYF
abundance: NA; j_gene: TRBJ1-1; d_gene: NA; v_gene: TRBV7-8; len: 13; CDR3nt: TGTGCCAGCAGCCCACAGGGTAAGCCTGAAGCTTTCTTT; CDR3aa: CASSPQGKPEAFF
abundance: NA; j_gene: TRBJ2-2; d_gene: NA; v_gene: TRBV2; len: 13; CDR3nt: TGTGCCAGCAGGGCGGGAAGCACCGGGGAGCTGTTTTTT; CDR3aa: CASRAGSTGELFF